Presented here are 8 T cell receptor beta chains from one specimen sequenced in a study of cytomegalovirus exposure and HLA in healthy donors. The PCR contained 60 Vbeta and 13 Jbeta primers. Using immunoSEQ multiplex PCR, the repertoire was profiled, and TCRdb retains in-frame clones only, with some absent. Here the sample spans under 200,000 clones, roughly 80% being singletons. Sequencing was done on a sample of PBMCs. Receptor source: a woman aged 40 to 55 in good health and CMV-seropositive.

The chain combines TRBV11-2 with TRBJ1-1; possibly TRBD1 for D (6 bases). The CDR3 consists of 15 residues. Germline values: CDR1 SGHAT, CDR2 FQNNGV. V was clipped by 5 bases and J by 0 bases, with 13 bases between them. CDR3 in amino acids: CASSPTGTLNTEAFF. Written as DNA, the CDR3 is TGTGCCAGCAGCCCCACCGGGACACTGAACACTGAAGCTTTCTTT.

The chain recombines TRBV7-2 with TRBJ2-2; D gene uncertain. Germline CDR1 is SGHTA and CDR2 is FQGNSA. CDR3 length: 17 amino acids. Trimming removed 5 bases at V and 1 base at J, with 17 bases between. CDR3 region: CASSHRRQERNTGELFF. In DNA, the CDR3 is TGTGCCAGCAGCCACCGCCGGCAGGAACGGAACACCGGGGAGCTGTTTTTT.

The chain recombines TRBV10-3 with TRBJ2-1, with TRBD2 matching over 10 bases. J gave up 10 bases and V 4 bases, and 4 bases lay outside the gene matches. The CDR3 is made up of 13 amino acids. Germline V lookup: CDR1 ENHRY, CDR2 SYGVKD. The CDR3 protein is CAISVGLAEEQFF. CDR3 nucleotides: TGTGCCATCAGTGTAGGACTAGCGGAAGAGCAGTTCTTC.

This clone was picked up a small number of times. The chain uses TRBV27 and TRBJ2-1; 7 bases match TRBD2. V shed 11 bases, J shed 15 bases, and the junction held 7 bases outside the gene matches. CDR1 is MNHEY and CDR2 is SMNVEV in the germline V gene (reference sequence). This CDR3 has 9 residues. The CDR3 sequence is CALWGGRFF. In DNA form, the CDR3 reads TGTGCCCTCTGGGGAGGGCGGTTCTTC.

The gene calls are TRBV6-1 and TRBJ2-7, with 9 bases identical to TRBD2. Looked up from germline, CDR1 is MNHNS and CDR2 is SASEGT. The ends lost 5 bases at V and 5 bases at J; junction bases unmatched: 13. The CDR3 contains 16 residues. This CDR3 reads CASSKGGGGRANEQYF. The CDR3 nucleotides are TGTGCCAGCAGTAAAGGGGGTGGCGGGAGGGCCAACGAGCAGTACTTC.

The chain recombines TRBV28 with TRBJ2-6, with D tentatively TRBD2 (5 bases). In germline, CDR1 is MDHEN, CDR2 SYDVKM. The V end was cut by 4 bases, the J end by 0 bases, with 13 bases between. The CDR3 has 17 residues. CDR3 coding DNA: TGTGCCAGCAGTTCATCAGGCGGGTTCTCTGGGGCCAACGTCCTGACTTTC. This codes for CASSSSGGFSGANVLTF.

V is TRBV2 and J is TRBJ2-5; D remains ambiguous. Germline CDR1 and CDR2: SNHLY and FYNNEI. Trimming took 6 bases from V and 5 from J, leaving 13 bases between them. The CDR3 is made up of 13 amino acids. The CDR3 sequence: CASRGADLETQYF. CDR3 nucleotide sequence: TGTGCCAGCAGGGGCGCAGATCTTGAGACCCAGTACTTC.

This clone has just a few counts. The chain combines TRBV6-1 with TRBJ1-2; TRBD1 aligns across 7 bases. The CDR3 length is 14 residues. J gave up 6 bases and V 0 bases, and 4 bases lay outside the gene matches. Germline assignment: CDR1 MNHNS and CDR2 SASEGT. CDR3 DNA: TGTGCCAGCAGTGAAGCGGGGACAGTAGATGGCTACACCTTC. This translates into CASSEAGTVDGYTF.